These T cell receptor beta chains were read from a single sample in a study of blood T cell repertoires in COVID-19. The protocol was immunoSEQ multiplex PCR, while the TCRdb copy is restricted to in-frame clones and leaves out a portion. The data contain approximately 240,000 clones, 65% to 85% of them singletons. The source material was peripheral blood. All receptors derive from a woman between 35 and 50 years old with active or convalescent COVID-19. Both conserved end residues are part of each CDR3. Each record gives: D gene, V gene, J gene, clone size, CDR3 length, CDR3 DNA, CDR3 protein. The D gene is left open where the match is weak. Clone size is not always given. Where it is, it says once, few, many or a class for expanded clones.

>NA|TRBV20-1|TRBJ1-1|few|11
TGCAGTGCTACAGGGAACACTGAAGCTTTCTTT
CSATGNTEAFF
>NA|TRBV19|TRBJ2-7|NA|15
TGTGCCAGTAGTATATTTTGGGGGCCCACCTACGAGCAGTACTTC
CASSIFWGPTYEQYF
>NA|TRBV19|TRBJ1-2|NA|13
TGTGCCAGTAGTATAGATTGGACAGACTTGCCCGCCTTC
CASSIDWTDLPAF
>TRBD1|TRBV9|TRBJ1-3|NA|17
TGTGCCAGCAGCCCGAGAGGGGGCTCGGTACGAGGAAACACCATATATTTT
CASSPRGGSVRGNTIYF
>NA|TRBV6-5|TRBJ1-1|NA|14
TGTGCCAGCAGTTACTCACCCGGGAACACTGAAGCTTTCTTT
CASSYSPGNTEAFF
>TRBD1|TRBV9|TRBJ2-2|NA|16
TGTGCCAGCAGCGTAGATTTGGGACAGGGGCTAGGGGAGCTGTTTTTT
CASSVDLGQGLGELFF
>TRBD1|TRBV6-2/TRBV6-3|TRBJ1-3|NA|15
TGTGCCAGCAGTTACGGACAGGTCTCTGGAAACACCATATATTTT
CASSYGQVSGNTIYF
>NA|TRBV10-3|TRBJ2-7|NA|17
TGTGCCATCAGTGAGGCCCAACAGGGCGCGAGCTCCTACGAGCAGTACTTC
CAISEAQQGASSYEQYF
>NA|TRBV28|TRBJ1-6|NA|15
TGTGCCAGCAGTTCCGACGCAGGGTATAGGTCACCCCTCCACTTT
CASSSDAGYRSPLHF
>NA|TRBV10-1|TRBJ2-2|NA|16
TGCGCCAGCAGTGAGAGACTACCCGCGAACACCGGGGAGCTGTTTTTT
CASSERLPANTGELFF
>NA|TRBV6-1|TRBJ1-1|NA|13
TGTGCCAGCAGTGAACTACAGCACACTGAAGCTTTCTTT
CASSELQHTEAFF
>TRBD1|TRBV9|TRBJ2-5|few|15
TGTGCCAGCAGCTCGACGACAGGGGTGGGAGAGACCCAGTACTTC
CASSSTTGVGETQYF
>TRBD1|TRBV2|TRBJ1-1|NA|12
TGTGCCAGCAGTGAAGCTTACAGGGGAGCTTTCTTT
CASSEAYRGAFF
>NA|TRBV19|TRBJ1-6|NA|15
TGTGCCAGTAGTCCGAGGACAGTCGGGAATTCACCCCTCCACTTT
CASSPRTVGNSPLHF
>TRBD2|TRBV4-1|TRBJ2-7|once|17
TGCGCCAGCAGCCACCCCTCGGGGCGGGGGGACGTCTACGAGCAGTACTTC
CASSHPSGRGDVYEQYF
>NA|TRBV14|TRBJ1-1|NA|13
TGTGCCAGCAGCGCCCAGGGGAACACTGAAGCTTTCTTT
CASSAQGNTEAFF
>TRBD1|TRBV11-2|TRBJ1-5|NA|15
TGTGCCAGCAGCTCGGGGACAGGGGGCGATCAGCCCCAGCATTTT
CASSSGTGGDQPQHF
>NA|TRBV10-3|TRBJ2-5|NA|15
TGTGCCACCTCAGTCGGGGTAGGGAACCAAGAGACCCAGTACTTC
CATSVGVGNQETQYF
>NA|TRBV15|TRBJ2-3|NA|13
TGTGCCGTAAACAGGGCCCACACAGATACGCAGTATTTT
CAVNRAHTDTQYF
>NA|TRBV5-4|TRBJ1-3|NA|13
TGTGCCAGCAGTCGGGAGACTGGAAACACCATATATTTT
CASSRETGNTIYF
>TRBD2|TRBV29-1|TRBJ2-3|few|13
TGCAGCGTTGTTAGCGGGGGCACAGATACGCAGTATTTT
CSVVSGGTDTQYF
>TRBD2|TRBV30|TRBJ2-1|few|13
TGTGCCTGGCGACTAGCGGGACGTAATGAGCAGTTCTTC
CAWRLAGRNEQFF